The rows below give T cell receptor beta chains drawn from one sample of a study of cytomegalovirus exposure and HLA in healthy donors. Method: immunoSEQ multiplex PCR; TCRdb's copy keeps in-frame clones and lacks some. The sample carries some 150,000 clones, about 86% recorded once. Sequenced sample: PBMCs. All receptors derive from a human donor in good health. Both conserved end residues are part of each CDR3. The order of the fields is V gene, J gene, clone size, D gene, CDR3 protein, CDR3 DNA. The D gene is left open where the match is weak. Size is omitted from some rows. Given values are once, few, many or a class for expanded clones.

TRBV5-1	TRBJ1-5	NA	NA	CASSLGAGGNQPQHF	TGCGCCAGCAGCTTGGGGGCGGGGGGTAATCAGCCCCAGCATTTT
TRBV18	TRBJ1-6	NA	NA	CASSPTMTVDNSPLHF	TGTGCCAGCTCACCCACAATGACAGTGGATAATTCACCCCTCCACTTT
TRBV10-3	TRBJ1-5	NA	TRBD1	CAISEDRDRGLWNQPQHF	TGTGCCATCAGTGAAGACCGGGACAGGGGGCTTTGGAATCAGCCCCAGCATTTT
TRBV27	TRBJ1-2	NA	TRBD1	CASSLLRGQESGYTF	TGTGCCAGCAGTTTACTCAGGGGGCAAGAGAGTGGCTACACCTTC
TRBV28	TRBJ2-7	NA	TRBD2	CASSSPRTSGSWGEQYF	TGTGCCAGCAGTTCTCCTAGGACTAGCGGGAGCTGGGGGGAGCAGTACTTC
TRBV5-1	TRBJ2-7	once	TRBD1	CASREVGQGLYEQYF	TGCGCCAGCAGAGAGGTCGGACAGGGGTTATACGAGCAGTACTTC
TRBV4-3	TRBJ2-5	NA	NA	CASSQELASGETQYF	TGCGCCAGCAGCCAAGAGCTAGCCTCGGGAGAGACCCAGTACTTC
TRBV7-2	TRBJ2-3	few	TRBD2	CASSPLAGSSTDTQYF	TGTGCCAGCAGCCCCCTAGCGGGGAGTAGCACAGATACGCAGTATTTT
TRBV10-3	TRBJ1-2	once	NA	CAISEGFGGYTF	TGTGCCATCAGTGAGGGTTTCGGTGGCTACACCTTC
TRBV7-2	TRBJ2-1	NA	TRBD2	CASSLGAGGKYNEQFF	TGTGCCAGCAGCTTAGGAGCGGGGGGAAAATACAATGAGCAGTTCTTC
TRBV28	TRBJ1-1	NA	NA	CASSPLGGWTVNTEAFF	TGTGCCAGCAGTCCCCTAGGGGGATGGACAGTCAACACTGAAGCTTTCTTT
TRBV6-1	TRBJ1-2	NA	NA	CASGWANYGYTF	TGTGCCAGCGGGTGGGCCAACTATGGCTACACCTTC
TRBV2	TRBJ1-4	NA	NA	CASSDGSGRANEKLFF	TGTGCCAGCAGTGATGGGAGCGGCCGAGCTAATGAAAAACTGTTTTTT
TRBV30	TRBJ1-2	NA	TRBD1	CAFRQGTVGYTF	TGTGCCTTCCGACAGGGAACGGTTGGCTACACCTTC
TRBV29-1	TRBJ1-1	NA	TRBD1	CSVEVSGTGALTEAFF	TGCAGCGTTGAAGTTTCCGGGACAGGGGCTTTAACTGAAGCTTTCTTT
TRBV28	TRBJ1-1	NA	TRBD1	CASSLWQGAIMNTEAFF	TGTGCCAGCAGTTTGTGGCAGGGGGCAATCATGAACACTGAAGCTTTCTTT
TRBV30	TRBJ1-1	NA	TRBD1	CAWGPRGDEAFF	TGTGCCTGGGGGCCCAGGGGGGACGAGGCTTTCTTT
TRBV7-3	TRBJ2-7	few	TRBD1	CASSLDRGPYEQYF	TGTGCCAGCAGCTTAGACAGGGGACCCTACGAGCAGTACTTC
TRBV30	TRBJ2-1	NA	NA	CAWTGPHNYNEQFF	TGTGCCTGGACTGGGCCGCATAACTACAATGAGCAGTTCTTC
TRBV29-1	TRBJ2-1	few	NA	CSAGQEGSSYNEQFF	TGCAGCGCCGGACAGGAGGGGTCCTCCTACAATGAGCAGTTCTTC
TRBV9	TRBJ1-6	NA	TRBD1	CASSVSGTGPSPLHF	TGTGCCAGCAGCGTTTCCGGGACAGGTCCTTCACCCCTCCACTTT
TRBV4-2	TRBJ2-1	NA	TRBD2	CASSQIAGAVYNEQFF	TGTGCCAGCAGCCAAATAGCGGGAGCGGTGTACAATGAGCAGTTCTTC
TRBV5-1	TRBJ1-2	once	NA	CASVQGPMVEGYTF	TGCGCCAGCGTCCAAGGCCCCATGGTGGAGGGCTACACCTTC
TRBV27	TRBJ2-5	once	NA	CASSLNRAAPGETQYF	TGTGCCAGCAGTTTAAATCGGGCCGCCCCGGGGGAGACCCAGTACTTC
TRBV7-9	TRBJ2-7	once	NA	CASSLMRPSSNYEQYF	TGTGCCAGCAGCTTAATGAGGCCTAGCAGTAACTACGAGCAGTACTTC
TRBV20-1	TRBJ2-5	NA	NA	CSGEYQETQYF	TGCAGTGGGGAGTACCAAGAGACCCAGTACTTC
TRBV9	TRBJ2-3	NA	NA	CASGRGGRTSTDTQYF	TGTGCCAGTGGGAGGGGGGGGCGAACTAGCACAGATACGCAGTATTTT
TRBV4-1	TRBJ1-1	NA	NA	CASSQETVNTEAFF	TGCGCCAGCAGCCAAGAGACAGTGAACACTGAAGCTTTCTTT
TRBV29-1	TRBJ2-1	NA	NA	CSAKDLRGGFDNEQFF	TGCAGCGCCAAAGATCTTCGCGGAGGATTCGACAATGAGCAGTTCTTC
TRBV9	TRBJ2-1	NA	TRBD1	CASSGWDSRPLNNEQFF	TGTGCCAGCAGCGGATGGGACAGCCGGCCTTTGAACAATGAGCAGTTCTTC